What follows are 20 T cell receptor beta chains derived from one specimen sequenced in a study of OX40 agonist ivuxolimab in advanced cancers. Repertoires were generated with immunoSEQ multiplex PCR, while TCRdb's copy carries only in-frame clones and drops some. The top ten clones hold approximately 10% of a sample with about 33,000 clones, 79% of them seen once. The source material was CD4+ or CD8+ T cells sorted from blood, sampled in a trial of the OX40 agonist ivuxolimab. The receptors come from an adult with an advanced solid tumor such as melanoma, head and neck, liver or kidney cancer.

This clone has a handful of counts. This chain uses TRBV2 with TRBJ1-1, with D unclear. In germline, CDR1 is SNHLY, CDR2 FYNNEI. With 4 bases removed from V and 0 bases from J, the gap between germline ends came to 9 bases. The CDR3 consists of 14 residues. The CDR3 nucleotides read TGTGCCAGCAGTGCCCCAGCCTTGAACACTGAAGCTTTCTTT. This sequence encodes CASSAPALNTEAFF.

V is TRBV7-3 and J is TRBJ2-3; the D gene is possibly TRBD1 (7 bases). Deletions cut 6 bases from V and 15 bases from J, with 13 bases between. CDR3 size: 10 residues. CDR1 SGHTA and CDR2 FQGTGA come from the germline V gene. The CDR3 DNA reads TGTGCCAGCAGGGAGGGGGCGGCTTATTTT. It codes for CASREGAAYF.

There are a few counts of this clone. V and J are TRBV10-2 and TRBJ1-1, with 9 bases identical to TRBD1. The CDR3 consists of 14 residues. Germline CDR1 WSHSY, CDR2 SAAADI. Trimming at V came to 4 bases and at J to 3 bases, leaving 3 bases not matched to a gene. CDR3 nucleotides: TGCGCCAGCAGTGGGACAGGGGTCCACACTGAAGCTTTCTTT. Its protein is CASSGTGVHTEAFF.

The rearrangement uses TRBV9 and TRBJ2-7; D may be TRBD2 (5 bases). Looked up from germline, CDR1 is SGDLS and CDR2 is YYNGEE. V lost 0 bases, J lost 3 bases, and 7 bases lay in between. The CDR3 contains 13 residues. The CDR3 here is CASSVEEGYEQYF. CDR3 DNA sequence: TGTGCCAGCAGCGTAGAAGAGGGCTACGAGCAGTACTTC.

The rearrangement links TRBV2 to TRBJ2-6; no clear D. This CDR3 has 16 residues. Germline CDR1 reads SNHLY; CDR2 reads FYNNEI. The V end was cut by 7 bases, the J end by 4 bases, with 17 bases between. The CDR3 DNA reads TGTGCCAGCATGGGAACCTTCCCGGCAGGGGCCAACGTCCTGACTTTC. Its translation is CASMGTFPAGANVLTF. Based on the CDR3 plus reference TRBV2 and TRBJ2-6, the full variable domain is EPEVTQTPSHQVTQMGQEVILRCVPISNHLYFYWYRQILGQKVEFLVSFYNNEISEKSEIFDDQFSVERPDGSNFTLKIRSTKLEDSAMYFCASMGTFPAGANVLTFGAGSRLTVL.

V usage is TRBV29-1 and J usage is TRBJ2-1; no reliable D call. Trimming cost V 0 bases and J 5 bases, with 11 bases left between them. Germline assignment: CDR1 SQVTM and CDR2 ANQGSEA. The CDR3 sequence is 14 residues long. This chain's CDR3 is CSVEDLLGNNEQFF. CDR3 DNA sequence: TGCAGCGTTGAAGACCTTCTAGGTAACAATGAGCAGTTCTTC.

CDR3 bases: TGCGCCAGCAGCTTGATGGGGAATCAGCCCCAGCATTTT. Protein product: CASSLMGNQPQHF. The chain uses TRBV5-1 and TRBJ1-5; D not resolved. Germline V gives CDR1 SGHRS, CDR2 YFSETQ. The CDR3 is made up of 13 amino acids. The V gene lost 1 base and the J gene lost 4 bases, with 6 bases spanning the gap.

CDR3 region: CASSEQKGQPQHF. The CDR3 nucleotides are TGTGCCAGCAGTGAGCAGAAGGGTCAGCCCCAGCATTTT. The chain employs TRBV6-1 and TRBJ1-5; no definite D call. V was clipped by 3 bases and J by 6 bases, with 9 bases between them. Per germline, CDR1 MNHNS and CDR2 SASEGT. This CDR3 spans 13 amino acids.

The chain's CDR3 is CASSPGSTYEQYF. CDR3 bases: TGCGCCAGCAGCCCCGGGTCTACCTACGAGCAGTACTTC. The rearrangement joins TRBV10-1 to TRBJ2-7; D is unclear. Trimming cost V 6 bases and J 2 bases, with 11 bases left between them. Per the germline V gene, CDR1 is WNHNN and CDR2 is SYGVQD (reference sequence). The CDR3 has 13 residues.

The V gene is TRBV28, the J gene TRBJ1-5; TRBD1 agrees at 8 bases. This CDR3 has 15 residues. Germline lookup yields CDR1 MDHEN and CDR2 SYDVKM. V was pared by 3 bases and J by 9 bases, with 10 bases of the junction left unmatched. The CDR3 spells CASSFSTGGLRPQHF. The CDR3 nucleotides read TGTGCCAGCAGTTTCTCTACAGGGGGGCTTCGGCCCCAGCATTTT.

Written as DNA, the CDR3 is TGCAGCGTTGCGACCGATAAGACCCAGTACTTC. As protein: CSVATDKTQYF. The chain combines TRBV29-1 with TRBJ2-5; the D is unclear. The V gene lost 4 bases and the J gene lost 6 bases, with 9 bases spanning the gap. Germline assignment: CDR1 SQVTM and CDR2 ANQGSEA. This CDR3 is built from 11 residues.

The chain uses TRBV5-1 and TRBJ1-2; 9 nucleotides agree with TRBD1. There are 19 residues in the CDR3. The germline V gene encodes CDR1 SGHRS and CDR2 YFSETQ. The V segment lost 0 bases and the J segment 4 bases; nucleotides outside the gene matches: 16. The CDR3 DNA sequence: TGCGCCAGCAGCTTGGCGGACTCAATTTGGGACAGGGTAGTCTATGGCTACACCTTC. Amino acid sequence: CASSLADSIWDRVVYGYTF.

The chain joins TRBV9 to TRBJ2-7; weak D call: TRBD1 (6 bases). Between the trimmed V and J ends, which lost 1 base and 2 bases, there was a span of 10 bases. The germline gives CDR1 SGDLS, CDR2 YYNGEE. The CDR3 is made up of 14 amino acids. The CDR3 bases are TGTGCCAGCAGCGTAACAGGGACAACCTACGAGCAGTACTTC. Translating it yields CASSVTGTTYEQYF. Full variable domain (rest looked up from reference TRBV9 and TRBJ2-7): DSGVTQTPKHLITATGQRVTLRCSPRSGDLSVYWYQQSLDQGLQFLIQYYNGEERAKGNILERFSAQQFPDLHSELNLSSLELGDSALYFCASSVTGTTYEQYFGPGTRLTVT.

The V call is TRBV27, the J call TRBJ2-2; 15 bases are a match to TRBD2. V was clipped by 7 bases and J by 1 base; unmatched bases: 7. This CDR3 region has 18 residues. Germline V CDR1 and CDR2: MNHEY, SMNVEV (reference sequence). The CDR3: CASTLLGLAGGNTGELFF. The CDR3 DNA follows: TGTGCCAGCACCTTATTGGGACTAGCGGGGGGGAACACCGGGGAGCTGTTTTTT.

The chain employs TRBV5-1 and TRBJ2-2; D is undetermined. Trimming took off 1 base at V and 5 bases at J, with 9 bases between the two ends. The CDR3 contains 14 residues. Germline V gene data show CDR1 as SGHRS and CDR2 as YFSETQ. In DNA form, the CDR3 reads TGCGCCAGCAGCTTGACACAGAAAACCGGGGAGCTGTTTTTT. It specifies CASSLTQKTGELFF. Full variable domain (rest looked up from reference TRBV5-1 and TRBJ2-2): KAGVTQTPRYLIKTRGQQVTLSCSPISGHRSVSWYQQTPGQGLQFLFEYFSETQRNKGNFPGRFSGRQFSNSRSEMNVSTLELGDSALYLCASSLTQKTGELFFGEGSRLTVL.

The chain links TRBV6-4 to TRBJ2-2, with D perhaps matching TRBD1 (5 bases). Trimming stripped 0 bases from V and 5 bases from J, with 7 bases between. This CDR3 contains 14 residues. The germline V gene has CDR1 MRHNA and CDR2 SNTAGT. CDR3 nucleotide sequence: TGTGCCAGCAGTGACTCGTCAGGGACCGGGGAGCTGTTTTTT. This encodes CASSDSSGTGELFF.

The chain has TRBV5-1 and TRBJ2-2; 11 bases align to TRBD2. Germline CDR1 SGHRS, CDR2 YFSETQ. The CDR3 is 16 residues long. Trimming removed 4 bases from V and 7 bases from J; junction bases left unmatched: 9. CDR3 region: CASSQGTSGIVGELFF. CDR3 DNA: TGCGCCAGCAGCCAGGGGACTAGCGGTATAGTCGGGGAGCTGTTTTTT.

CDR3 sequence reads: CASSRSVYGYTF. CDR3 nucleotide sequence: TGTGCCAGCTCCCGAAGTGTTTATGGCTACACCTTC. This chain joins TRBV7-9 and TRBJ1-2; D ambiguous. The CDR3 has 12 residues. CDR1 is SEHNR, CDR2 FQNEAQ, per germline (reference sequence). Between the trimmed V and J ends, which lost 8 bases and 5 bases, there was a span of 12 bases.

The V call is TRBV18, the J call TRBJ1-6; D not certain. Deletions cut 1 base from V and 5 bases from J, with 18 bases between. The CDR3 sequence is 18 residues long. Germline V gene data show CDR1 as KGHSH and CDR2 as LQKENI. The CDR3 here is CASSPLAGAAWNNSPLHF. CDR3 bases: TGTGCCAGCTCACCACTCGCCGGTGCAGCATGGAATAATTCACCCCTCCACTTT.

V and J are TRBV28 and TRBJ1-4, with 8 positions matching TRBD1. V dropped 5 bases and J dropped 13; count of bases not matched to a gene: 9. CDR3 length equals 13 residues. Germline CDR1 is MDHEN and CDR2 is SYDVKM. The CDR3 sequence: CASSARTGLGLFF. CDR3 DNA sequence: TGTGCCAGCAGTGCTCGGACAGGGCTTGGACTGTTTTTT.